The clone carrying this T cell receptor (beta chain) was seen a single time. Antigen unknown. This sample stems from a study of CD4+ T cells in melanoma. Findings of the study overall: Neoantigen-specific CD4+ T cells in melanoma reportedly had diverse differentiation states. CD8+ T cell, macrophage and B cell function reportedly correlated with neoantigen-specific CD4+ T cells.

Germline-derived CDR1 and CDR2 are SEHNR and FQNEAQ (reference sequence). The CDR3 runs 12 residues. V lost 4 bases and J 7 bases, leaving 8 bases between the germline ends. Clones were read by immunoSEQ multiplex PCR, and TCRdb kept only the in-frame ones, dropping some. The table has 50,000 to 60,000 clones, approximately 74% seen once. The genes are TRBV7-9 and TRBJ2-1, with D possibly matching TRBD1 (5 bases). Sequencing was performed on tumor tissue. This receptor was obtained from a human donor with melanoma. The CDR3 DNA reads TGTGCCAGCAGCTCAAGGGGTAATGAGCAGTTCTTC. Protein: CASSSRGNEQFF.